This is a list of T cell receptor beta chains from one sample in a study of glioma-infiltrating T cells after dendritic cell vaccination. Libraries were prepared by immunoSEQ multiplex PCR; TCRdb keeps only in-frame clonotypes and omits some of them. The table includes 550 to 700 clones, about 79% detected once. The material sequenced was tumor tissue, taken before dendritic cell vaccination. The source is a human donor with glioblastoma. Each CDR3 is given with its conserved first and last residue. A D gene is named only where the DNA matches it firmly. Clone sizes are given selectively: once, few, many, or a class where the clone is expanded.

D: -
J: TRBJ2-2
V: TRBV7-8
size: -
DNA: TGTGCCAGCAGCTTAGCTGGCGGGGAGAACACCGGGGAGCTGTTTTTT
CDR3: CASSLAGGENTGELFF

D: -
J: TRBJ2-7
V: TRBV6-5
size: -
DNA: TGTGCCAGCAGCTCAGTCGCGACATATGCCCACGAGCAGTACTTC
CDR3: CASSSVATYAHEQYF

D: TRBD1
J: TRBJ2-1
V: TRBV6-4
size: -
DNA: TGTGCCAGCAGTGACGGGACAGGGACGTTGAATGAGCAGTTCTTC
CDR3: CASSDGTGTLNEQFF

D: TRBD1
J: TRBJ2-3
V: TRBV2
size: -
DNA: TGTGCCAGCAGTGCCCAAGGACAGGGTGCAGATACGCAGTATTTT
CDR3: CASSAQGQGADTQYF

D: -
J: TRBJ2-1
V: TRBV18
size: -
DNA: TGTGCCAGCTCACCAAACAGGGGAGGCAATGAGCAGTTCTTC
CDR3: CASSPNRGGNEQFF

D: TRBD2
J: TRBJ2-1
V: TRBV4-2
size: -
DNA: TGTGCCAGCAGCCAGGAAAGGGAGGGGTACAATGAGCAGTTCTTC
CDR3: CASSQEREGYNEQFF

D: -
J: TRBJ2-7
V: TRBV5-4
size: once
DNA: TGTGCCAGCAGCCCGGAGGGGGGGAGGGCCATCGAGCAGTACTTC
CDR3: CASSPEGGRAIEQYF

D: TRBD1
J: TRBJ1-1
V: TRBV5-1
size: -
DNA: TGCGCCAGCAGCCCTGGACAGGGAGCGTTCAACACTGAAGCTTTCTTT
CDR3: CASSPGQGAFNTEAFF

D: -
J: TRBJ1-4
V: TRBV4-3
size: few
DNA: TGCGCCAGCAGCCATGGGACAAACGGCGGTGAAAAACTGTTTTTT
CDR3: CASSHGTNGGEKLFF

D: TRBD2
J: TRBJ2-7
V: TRBV6-4
size: -
DNA: TGTGCCAGCGGGGCGGGAGGGTGGTACGAGCAGTACTTC
CDR3: CASGAGGWYEQYF

D: TRBD1
J: TRBJ1-2
V: TRBV30
size: -
DNA: TGTGCCTGGAAGGTAGGGGGCGGAGGCTACACCTTC
CDR3: CAWKVGGGGYTF

D: TRBD1
J: TRBJ1-2
V: TRBV2
size: -
DNA: TGTGCCAGCAACAGGGGGGATGGCTACACCTTC
CDR3: CASNRGDGYTF

D: -
J: TRBJ1-2
V: TRBV28
size: -
DNA: TGTGCCAGCAGTTTTATCGAGGGAATAGGGTATGGCTACACCTTC
CDR3: CASSFIEGIGYGYTF

D: -
J: TRBJ2-5
V: TRBV18
size: -
DNA: TGTGCCAGCTCACCAGGGGGGGAGACCCAGTACTTC
CDR3: CASSPGGETQYF

D: -
J: TRBJ1-1
V: TRBV6-5
size: -
DNA: TGTGCCTCTAAGAGGAGCAGTTTTGGCACTGAAGCTTTCTTT
CDR3: CASKRSSFGTEAFF

D: TRBD1
J: TRBJ2-1
V: TRBV7-9
size: -
DNA: TGTGCCAGCAGCAACGGGACAGGGTACAATGAGCAGTTCTTC
CDR3: CASSNGTGYNEQFF

D: -
J: TRBJ2-7
V: TRBV23-1
size: -
DNA: TGCGCCAGCAGCCCCTGCGGGGAAGCCTACGAGCAGTACTTC
CDR3: CASSPCGEAYEQYF

D: -
J: TRBJ2-5
V: TRBV5-1
size: -
DNA: TGCGCCAGCAGCGCCGACAGAGGGGGGACCCAGTACTTC
CDR3: CASSADRGGTQYF

D: TRBD1
J: TRBJ1-2
V: TRBV6-5
size: -
DNA: TGTGCCAGCAGTCGACAGGGTGCGACCCTATACTTC
CDR3: CASSRQGATLYF

D: -
J: TRBJ1-4
V: TRBV5-5
size: -
DNA: TGTGCCAGCAGCTCTGTCTGGGGGCGCACAACTAATGAAAAACTGTTTTTT
CDR3: CASSSVWGRTTNEKLFF

D: TRBD2
J: TRBJ2-3
V: TRBV6-1
size: -
DNA: TGTGCCAGCAGTGAAGATGTAAGGGTAGCGGGAGGGTCAGATACGCAGTATTTT
CDR3: CASSEDVRVAGGSDTQYF

D: -
J: TRBJ1-2
V: TRBV19
size: -
DNA: TGTGCCAGTACCGACTCTTCTAACTATGGCTACACCTTC
CDR3: CASTDSSNYGYTF

D: -
J: TRBJ1-1
V: TRBV7-3
size: -
DNA: TGTGCCAGCAGCTTTGGGGTATCGGGAACTGAAGCTTTCTTT
CDR3: CASSFGVSGTEAFF

D: -
J: TRBJ2-2
V: TRBV27
size: -
DNA: TGTGCCAGCAGTTTGGAGGGATGGAACACCGGGGAGCTGTTTTTT
CDR3: CASSLEGWNTGELFF

D: TRBD2
J: TRBJ2-7
V: TRBV6-5
size: -
DNA: TGTGCCAGCAGTTACAGGGGAGGGAGCTACGAGCAGTACTTC
CDR3: CASSYRGGSYEQYF

D: -
J: TRBJ2-3
V: TRBV7-9
size: -
DNA: TGTGCCAGCAGCTTACAGTCAGGAGGACCTCACACAGATACGCAGTATTTT
CDR3: CASSLQSGGPHTDTQYF

D: TRBD2
J: TRBJ2-5
V: TRBV7-3
size: -
DNA: TGTGCCAGCAGTCAGACTAGCGGGGTCCAAGAGACCCAGTACTTC
CDR3: CASSQTSGVQETQYF

D: -
J: TRBJ2-5
V: TRBV29-1
size: -
DNA: TGCAGCGTGGGGGGATTGGGAGAGACCCAGTACTTC
CDR3: CSVGGLGETQYF

D: -
J: TRBJ2-2
V: TRBV5-4
size: once
DNA: TGTGCCAGCAGCTTGGAGGGGGTAGTGTCGAACACCGGGGAGCTGTTTTTT
CDR3: CASSLEGVVSNTGELFF

D: -
J: TRBJ2-6
V: TRBV1
size: -
DNA: TGCACCAGCAGAGGAGCCAGTTTTGCACAAAGTCGGGCCAACGTCCTGACTTTC
CDR3: CTSRGASFAQSRANVLTF

D: -
J: TRBJ2-1
V: TRBV5-1
size: -
DNA: TGCGCCAGCAGCTTGGAGGGGGGCAGGGGGTCCCCCGATGAGCAGTTCTTC
CDR3: CASSLEGGRGSPDEQFF